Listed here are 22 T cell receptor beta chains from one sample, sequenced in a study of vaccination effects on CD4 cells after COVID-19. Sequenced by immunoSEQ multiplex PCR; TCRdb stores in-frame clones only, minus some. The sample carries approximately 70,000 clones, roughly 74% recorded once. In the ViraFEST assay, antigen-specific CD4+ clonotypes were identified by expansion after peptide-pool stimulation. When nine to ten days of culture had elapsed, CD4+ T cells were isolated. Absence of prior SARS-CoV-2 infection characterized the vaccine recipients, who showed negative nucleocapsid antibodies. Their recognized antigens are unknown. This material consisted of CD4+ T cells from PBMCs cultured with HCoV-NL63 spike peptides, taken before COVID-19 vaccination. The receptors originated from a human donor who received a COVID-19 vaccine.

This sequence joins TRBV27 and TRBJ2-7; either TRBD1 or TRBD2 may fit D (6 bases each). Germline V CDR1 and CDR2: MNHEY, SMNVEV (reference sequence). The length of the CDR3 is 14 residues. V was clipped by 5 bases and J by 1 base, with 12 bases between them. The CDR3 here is CASSPWGASYEQYV. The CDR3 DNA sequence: TGTGCCAGCAGTCCCTGGGGGGCGTCCTACGAGCAGTACGTC.

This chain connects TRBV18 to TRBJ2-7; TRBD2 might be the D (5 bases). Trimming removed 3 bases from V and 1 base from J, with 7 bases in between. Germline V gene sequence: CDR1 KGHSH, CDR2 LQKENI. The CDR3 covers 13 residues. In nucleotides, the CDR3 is TGTGCCAGCTCACCTTGGACTTCCTACGAGCAGTACGTC. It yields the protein CASSPWTSYEQYV.

CDR3 residues: CASSPPGYYNEQFF. The CDR3 coding sequence is TGTGCCAGCTCACCACCAGGGTACTACAATGAGCAGTTCTTC. The rearrangement joins TRBV18 to TRBJ2-1; D unresolved. V gave up 0 bases and J gave up 3 bases, with 6 bases separating them. The CDR3 length is 14 residues. Germline CDR1 reads KGHSH; CDR2 reads LQKENI. The entire variable domain, with the rest obtained from reference TRBV18 and TRBJ2-1, is as follows: NAGVMQNPRHLVRRRGQEARLRCSPMKGHSHVYWYRQLPEEGLKFMVYLQKENIIDESGMPKERFSAEFPKEGPSILRIQQVVRGDSAAYFCASSPPGYYNEQFFGPGTRLTVL.

CDR3 region: CASSPTGMGNQPQHF. CDR3 bases: TGTGCCAGCTCACCGACAGGGATGGGCAATCAGCCCCAGCATTTT. V gene TRBV18 combines with J gene TRBJ1-5; 7 bases agree with TRBD1. The CDR3 length is 15 residues. Germline lookup yields CDR1 KGHSH and CDR2 LQKENI. The V and J ends lost 3 bases and 2 bases, in that order; junction bases with no gene match: 4.

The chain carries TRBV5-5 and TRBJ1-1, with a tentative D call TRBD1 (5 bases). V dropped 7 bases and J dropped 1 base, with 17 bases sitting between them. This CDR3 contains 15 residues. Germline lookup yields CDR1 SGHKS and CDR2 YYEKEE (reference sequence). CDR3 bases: TGTGCCAGCGTGTGGGGGTCGGGTCGGAACACTGAAGCTTTCTTT. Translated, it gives CASVWGSGRNTEAFF.

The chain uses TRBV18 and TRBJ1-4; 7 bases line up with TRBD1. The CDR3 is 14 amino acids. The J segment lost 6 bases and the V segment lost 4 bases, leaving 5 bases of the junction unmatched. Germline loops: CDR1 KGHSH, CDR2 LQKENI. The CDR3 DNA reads TGTGCCAGCTCACAGACAGGGAGAGATGAAAAACTGTTTTTT. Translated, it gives CASSQTGRDEKLFF.

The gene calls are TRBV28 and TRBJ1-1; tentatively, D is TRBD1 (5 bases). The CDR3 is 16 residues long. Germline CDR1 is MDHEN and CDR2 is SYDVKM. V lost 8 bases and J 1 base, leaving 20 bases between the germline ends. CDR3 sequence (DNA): TGTGCCAGCCCCAGGGACCGCGCGGGTACGAACACTGAAGCTTTCTTT. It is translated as CASPRDRAGTNTEAFF.

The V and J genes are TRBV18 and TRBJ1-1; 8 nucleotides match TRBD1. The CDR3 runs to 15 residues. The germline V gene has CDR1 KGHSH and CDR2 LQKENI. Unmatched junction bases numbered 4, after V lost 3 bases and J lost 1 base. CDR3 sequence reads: CASSPPGTGNTEAFF. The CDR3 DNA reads TGTGCCAGCTCACCCCCCGGGACAGGGAACACTGAAGCTTTCTTT. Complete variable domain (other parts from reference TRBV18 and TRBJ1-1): NAGVMQNPRHLVRRRGQEARLRCSPMKGHSHVYWYRQLPEEGLKFMVYLQKENIIDESGMPKERFSAEFPKEGPSILRIQQVVRGDSAAYFCASSPPGTGNTEAFFGQGTRLTVV.

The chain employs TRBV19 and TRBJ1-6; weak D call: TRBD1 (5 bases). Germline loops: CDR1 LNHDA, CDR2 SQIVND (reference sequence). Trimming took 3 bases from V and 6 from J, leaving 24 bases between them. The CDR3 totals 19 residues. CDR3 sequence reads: CASSINKRTARDRNSPLHF. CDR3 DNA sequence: TGTGCCAGTAGTATTAATAAGAGAACGGCCCGGGACCGTAATTCACCCCTCCACTTT.

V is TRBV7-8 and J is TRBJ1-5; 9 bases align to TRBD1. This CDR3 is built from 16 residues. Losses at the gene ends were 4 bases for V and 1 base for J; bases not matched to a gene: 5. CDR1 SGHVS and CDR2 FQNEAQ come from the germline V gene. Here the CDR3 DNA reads TGTGCCAGCAGCTGGAAACAGGGGGCGAGCAATCAGCCCCAGCATTTT. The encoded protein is CASSWKQGASNQPQHF.

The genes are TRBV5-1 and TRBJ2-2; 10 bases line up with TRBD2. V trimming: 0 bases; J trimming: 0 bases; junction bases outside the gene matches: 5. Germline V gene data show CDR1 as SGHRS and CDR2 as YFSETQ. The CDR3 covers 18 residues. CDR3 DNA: TGCGCCAGCAGCTTGGCGCTTAGCGGGGGGTCGAACACCGGGGAGCTGTTTTTT. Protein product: CASSLALSGGSNTGELFF. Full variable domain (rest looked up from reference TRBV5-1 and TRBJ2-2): KAGVTQTPRYLIKTRGQQVTLSCSPISGHRSVSWYQQTPGQGLQFLFEYFSETQRNKGNFPGRFSGRQFSNSRSEMNVSTLELGDSALYLCASSLALSGGSNTGELFFGEGSRLTVL.

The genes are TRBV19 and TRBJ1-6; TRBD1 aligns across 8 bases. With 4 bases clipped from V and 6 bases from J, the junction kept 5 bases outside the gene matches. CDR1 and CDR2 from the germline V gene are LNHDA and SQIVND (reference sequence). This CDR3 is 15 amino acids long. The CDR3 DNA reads TGTGCCAGTAGTACCGGACAGGGCGTTAATTCACCCCTCCACTTT. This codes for CASSTGQGVNSPLHF.

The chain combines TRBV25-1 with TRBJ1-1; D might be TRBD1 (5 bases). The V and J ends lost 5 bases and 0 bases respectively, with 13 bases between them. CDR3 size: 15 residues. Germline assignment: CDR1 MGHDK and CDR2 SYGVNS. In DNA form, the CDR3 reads TGTGCCAGCAGTCCCCCCAGGGTTTTGAACACTGAAGCTTTCTTT. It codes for CASSPPRVLNTEAFF. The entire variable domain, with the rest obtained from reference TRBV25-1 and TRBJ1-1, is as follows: EADIYQTPRYLVIGTGKKITLECSQTMGHDKMYWYQQDPGMELHLIHYSYGVNSTEKGDLSSESTVSRIRTEHFPLTLESARPSHTSQYLCASSPPRVLNTEAFFGQGTRLTVV.

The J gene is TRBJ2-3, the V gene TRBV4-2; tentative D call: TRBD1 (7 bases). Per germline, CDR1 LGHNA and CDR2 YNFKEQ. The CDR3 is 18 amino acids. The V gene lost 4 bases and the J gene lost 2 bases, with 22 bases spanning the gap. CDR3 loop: CASSRRPPGQDYTDTQYF. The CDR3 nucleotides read TGTGCCAGCAGCCGCCGACCCCCCGGACAGGACTACACAGATACGCAGTATTTT.

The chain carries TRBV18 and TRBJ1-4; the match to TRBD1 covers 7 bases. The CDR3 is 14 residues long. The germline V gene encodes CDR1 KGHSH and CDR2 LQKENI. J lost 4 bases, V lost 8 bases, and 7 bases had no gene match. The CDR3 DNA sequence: TGTGCCAGCGGACGACAGGGAGGTAATGAAAAACTGTTTTTT. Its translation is CASGRQGGNEKLFF.

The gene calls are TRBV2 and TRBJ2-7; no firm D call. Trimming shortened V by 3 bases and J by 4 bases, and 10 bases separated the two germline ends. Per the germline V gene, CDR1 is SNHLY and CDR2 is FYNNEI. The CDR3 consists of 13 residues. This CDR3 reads CASSDYGDYEQYV. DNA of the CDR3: TGTGCCAGCAGTGACTACGGAGATTACGAGCAGTACGTC.

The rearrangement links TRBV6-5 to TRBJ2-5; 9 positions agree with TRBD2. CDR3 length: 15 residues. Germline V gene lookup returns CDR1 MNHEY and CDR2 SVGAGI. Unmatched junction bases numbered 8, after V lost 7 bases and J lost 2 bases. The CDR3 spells CASTAGGSGQETQYF. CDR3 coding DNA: TGTGCCAGCACCGCGGGGGGGTCAGGGCAAGAGACCCAGTACTTC.

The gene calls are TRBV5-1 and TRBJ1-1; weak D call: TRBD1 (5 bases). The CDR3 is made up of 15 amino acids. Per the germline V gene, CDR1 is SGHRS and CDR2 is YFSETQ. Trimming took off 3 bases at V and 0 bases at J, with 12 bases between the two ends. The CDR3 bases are TGCGCCAGCAGCTCGGGACCGAGAATGAACACTGAAGCTTTCTTT. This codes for CASSSGPRMNTEAFF. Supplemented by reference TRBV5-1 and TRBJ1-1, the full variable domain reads KAGVTQTPRYLIKTRGQQVTLSCSPISGHRSVSWYQQTPGQGLQFLFEYFSETQRNKGNFPGRFSGRQFSNSRSEMNVSTLELGDSALYLCASSSGPRMNTEAFFGQGTRLTVV.

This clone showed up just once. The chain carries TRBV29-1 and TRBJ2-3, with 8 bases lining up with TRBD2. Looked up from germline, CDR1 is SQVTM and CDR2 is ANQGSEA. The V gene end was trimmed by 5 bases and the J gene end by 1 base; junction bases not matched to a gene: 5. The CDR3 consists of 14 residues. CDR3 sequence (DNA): TGCAGCGTTCGCAGTAGCGGGGGCACAGATACGCAGTATTTT. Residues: CSVRSSGGTDTQYF.

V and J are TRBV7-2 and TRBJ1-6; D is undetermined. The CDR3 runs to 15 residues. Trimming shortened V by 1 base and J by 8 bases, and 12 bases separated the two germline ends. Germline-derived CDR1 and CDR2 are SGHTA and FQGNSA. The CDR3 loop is CASSLGVAGHSPLHF. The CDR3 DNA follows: TGTGCCAGCAGCTTAGGGGTGGCAGGCCATTCACCCCTCCACTTT.

CDR3 sequence reads: CASRDRVDGYTF. CDR3 DNA: TGTGCCAGCAGGGACAGGGTCGATGGCTACACCTTC. The chain has TRBV6-5 and TRBJ1-2; 8 nucleotides agree with TRBD1. Germline V gene sequence: CDR1 MNHEY, CDR2 SVGAGI. There are 12 residues in the CDR3. V trimming: 6 bases; J trimming: 6 bases; junction bases outside the gene matches: 3.

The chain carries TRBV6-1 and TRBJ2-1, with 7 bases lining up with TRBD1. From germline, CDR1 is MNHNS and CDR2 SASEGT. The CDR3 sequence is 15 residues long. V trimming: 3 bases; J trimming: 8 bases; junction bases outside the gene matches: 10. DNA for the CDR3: TGTGCCAGCAGTGATGGGACAGTAACCACGGATGAGCAGTTCTTC. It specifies CASSDGTVTTDEQFF.